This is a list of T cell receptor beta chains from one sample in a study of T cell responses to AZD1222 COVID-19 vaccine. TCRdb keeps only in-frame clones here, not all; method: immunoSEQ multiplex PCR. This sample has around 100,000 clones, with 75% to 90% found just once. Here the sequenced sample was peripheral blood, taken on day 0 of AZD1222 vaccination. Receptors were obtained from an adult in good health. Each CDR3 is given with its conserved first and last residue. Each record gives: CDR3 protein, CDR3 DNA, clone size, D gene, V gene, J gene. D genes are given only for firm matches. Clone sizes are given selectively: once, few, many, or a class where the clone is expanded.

CASSIQATYGYTF	TGTGCCAGTAGTATACAGGCAACTTATGGCTACACCTTC	-	-	TRBV19	TRBJ1-2
CASSYQGESYEQYF	TGTGCCAGCAGTTACCAGGGCGAATCCTACGAGCAGTACTTC	-	-	TRBV6-6	TRBJ2-7
CASSLTGNVQETQYF	TGCGCCAGCAGCTTGACAGGGAATGTCCAAGAGACCCAGTACTTC	-	-	TRBV5-1	TRBJ2-5
CASSSSAASSYEQYF	TGTGCCAGCAGTTCATCGGCAGCGAGCTCCTACGAGCAGTACTTC	-	-	TRBV28	TRBJ2-7
CASSFGLAYTGELFF	TGTGCCAGCAGCTTCGGACTAGCGTATACCGGGGAGCTGTTTTTT	-	TRBD2	TRBV5-4	TRBJ2-2
CASSSSLYEYF	TGTGCCAGCAGTTCTTCTCTTTACGAGTATTTT	few	-	TRBV6-5	TRBJ2-3
CASSVEDRVNTEAFF	TGTGCCAGCAGCGTAGAAGACAGGGTGAACACTGAAGCTTTCTTT	-	TRBD1	TRBV9	TRBJ1-1
CASSPRFTEEQPQHF	TGTGCCAGCTCACCCCGGTTTACGGAAGAGCAGCCCCAGCATTTT	-	-	TRBV18	TRBJ1-5
CSVGEGSKTQYF	TGCAGCGTTGGAGAGGGTAGTAAGACCCAGTACTTC	-	-	TRBV29-1	TRBJ2-5
CASSYWEGAEAFF	TGTGCCAGCAGTTACTGGGAGGGCGCTGAAGCTTTCTTT	few	-	TRBV6-6	TRBJ1-1
CASSLALTGIGTIYF	TGTGCCAGCAGCTTAGCCCTGACAGGGATCGGCACCATATATTTT	-	TRBD1	TRBV7-2	TRBJ1-3
CASSQSGQGAYTF	TGTGCCAGCAGCCAATCGGGACAGGGGGCCTACACCTTC	-	TRBD1	TRBV3-1/TRBV3-2	TRBJ1-2
CAISESVGTNEKLFF	TGTGCCATCAGTGAGTCTGTGGGGACTAATGAAAAACTGTTTTTT	-	-	TRBV10-3	TRBJ1-4
CASSHASSGGADTQYF	TGTGCCAGTAGTCATGCCAGTAGCGGGGGGGCGGATACGCAGTATTTT	few	TRBD2	TRBV19	TRBJ2-3
CASSLDRSSPQETQYF	TGTGCCAGCAGCTTAGACAGAAGTTCGCCCCAAGAGACCCAGTACTTC	-	-	TRBV7-2	TRBJ2-5
CASRSGQAGYGYTF	TGTGCCAGCAGGTCGGGGCAGGCGGGCTATGGCTACACCTTC	-	-	TRBV6-5	TRBJ1-2
CASRPDVQNIQYF	TGTGCCAGCAGACCGGACGTCCAAAACATTCAGTACTTC	-	-	TRBV6-5	TRBJ2-4
CASSQDNGGVEKLFF	TGTGCCAGCAGCCAAGATAACGGGGGAGTTGAAAAACTGTTTTTT	-	-	TRBV3-1/TRBV3-2	TRBJ1-4
CASSQTANEKLFF	TGCGCCAGCAGCCAAACGGCAAATGAAAAACTGTTTTTT	-	-	TRBV5-1	TRBJ1-4
CASSLGHASGGAKNEQFF	TGTGCCAGCAGCCTAGGGCACGCTAGCGGGGGGGCCAAGAATGAGCAGTTCTTC	-	TRBD2	TRBV3-1/TRBV3-2	TRBJ2-1
CASSLSGGNQPQHF	TGTGCCAGCAGCCTTTCAGGGGGAAATCAGCCCCAGCATTTT	-	TRBD1	TRBV6-5	TRBJ1-5
CASSLGTGVEAYEQYF	TGTGCCAGCAGCTTAGGCACAGGGGTAGAAGCCTACGAGCAGTACTTC	-	TRBD1	TRBV7-6	TRBJ2-7
CAWSVLGSYYEQYF	TGTGCCTGGAGTGTACTGGGCTCATATTACGAGCAGTACTTC	-	-	TRBV30	TRBJ2-7
CASSTYGELAKNIQYF	TGTGCCAGCAGCACCTACGGGGAGCTAGCCAAAAACATTCAGTACTTC	-	-	TRBV7-2	TRBJ2-4
CSASAGGRAGELFF	TGCAGTGCTAGTGCAGGGGGGAGAGCCGGGGAGCTGTTTTTT	-	-	TRBV20-1	TRBJ2-2
CAWSEHSGNEQFF	TGTGCCTGGAGTGAACATAGCGGCAATGAGCAGTTCTTC	-	-	TRBV30	TRBJ2-1
CASTSGFPAREYF	TGTGCCAGCACCTCAGGGTTTCCCGCACGGGAGTATTTT	-	-	TRBV6-5	TRBJ2-3
CASSQGLSSYNSPLHF	TGTGCCAGCAGCCAGGGGCTGAGCTCCTATAATTCACCCCTCCACTTT	-	-	TRBV4-2	TRBJ1-6
CASSLGQGNYGYTF	TGCGCCAGCAGCTTGGGACAGGGAAACTATGGCTACACCTTC	-	TRBD1	TRBV5-1	TRBJ1-2
CASSLPRRGRNTEAFF	TGTGCCAGCAGCTTGCCCCGACGTGGGAGGAACACTGAAGCTTTCTTT	few	-	TRBV5-4	TRBJ1-1
CASSRNDANEKLFF	TGTGCCAGCAGCCGAAATGACGCTAATGAAAAACTGTTTTTT	-	-	TRBV3-1/TRBV3-2	TRBJ1-4
CASSQDRGLYFSGNTIYF	TGCGCCAGCAGCCAAGATCGAGGGCTCTACTTCTCTGGAAACACCATATATTTT	-	-	TRBV4-1	TRBJ1-3
CASSVDGAAYQPQHF	TGTGCCAGCAGCGTAGACGGGGCGGCTTATCAGCCCCAGCATTTT	once	-	TRBV9	TRBJ1-5
CASSEDIGQGEKLFF	TGTGCCAGCAGTGAAGACATAGGGCAGGGTGAAAAACTGTTTTTT	-	-	TRBV2	TRBJ1-4
CASSLGQRNEQFF	TGTGCCAGCAGTTTGGGGCAGCGAAATGAGCAGTTCTTC	-	-	TRBV27	TRBJ2-1
CASRGTGLTGELFF	TGTGCCAGTAGGGGGACAGGGCTCACCGGGGAGCTGTTTTTT	-	TRBD1	TRBV19	TRBJ2-2
CASEGYSGNTIYF	TGTGCCTCCGAAGGCTACTCTGGAAACACCATATATTTT	-	-	TRBV6-5	TRBJ1-3
CASSLGTGDEQYF	TGTGCCAGCAGCTTAGGGACAGGGGATGAGCAGTACTTC	-	TRBD1	TRBV7-2	TRBJ2-7
CASSQEGQWFGYLGNTIYF	TGTGCCAGCAGCCAAGAGGGACAGTGGTTTGGGTACCTTGGAAACACCATATATTTT	-	TRBD1	TRBV3-1/TRBV3-2	TRBJ1-3
CASSSGGPNYGYTF	TGTGCCAGCAGTTCAGGGGGACCTAACTATGGCTACACCTTC	-	TRBD1	TRBV28	TRBJ1-2
CASSSKTMGGETQYF	TGTGCCAGCAGTTCCAAGACTATGGGAGGGGAGACCCAGTACTTC	-	TRBD2	TRBV6-2/TRBV6-3	TRBJ2-5
CASTTGTGNYEQFF	TGTGCCAGCACAACCGGGACTGGGAACTATGAGCAGTTCTTC	-	-	TRBV11-2	TRBJ2-1
CASSLGVGEQYF	TGTGCCAGCAGCCTAGGGGTGGGCGAGCAGTACTTC	-	-	TRBV12-3/TRBV12-4	TRBJ2-7
CATIGRGREKLFF	TGTGCCACCATAGGTAGGGGAAGAGAAAAACTGTTTTTT	-	-	TRBV19	TRBJ1-4